These 9 T cell receptor beta chains were sequenced from one sample in a study of PD-L1 blockade in urothelial cancer. Sequenced by immunoSEQ multiplex PCR; TCRdb stores in-frame clones only, minus some. The data contain approximately 47,000 clones, approximately 85% of them seen just once; the ten biggest clones take up 1.5% to 2%. Stated time point: pretreatment peripheral blood. The specimen comprised PBMCs, sampled around atezolizumab (anti-PD-L1) treatment. All receptors come from a man aged 50-60 years with urothelial cancer.

The CDR3 spells CAAGGGAGNQPQHF. CDR3 DNA: TGTGCCGCGGGGGGCGGGGCGGGCAATCAGCCCCAGCATTTT. The rearrangement links TRBV10-3 to TRBJ1-5; maybe TRBD1 (6 bases). From germline, CDR1 is ENHRY and CDR2 SYGVKD. The ends were cut back, 11 bases at V and 2 bases at J, with 16 bases in the middle. This CDR3 has 14 amino acids.

A word on this clone: An end of the junction does not agree with germline; a read error may underlie this. The chain is built from TRBV10-2 and TRBJ2-1; perhaps TRBD2 as D (6 bases). The V gene's germline CDR1 is WSHSY and CDR2 SAAADI. The CDR3 length is 13 residues. CDR3 region: CASSSGVRNKQFF. CDR3 coding DNA: TGCGCCAGCAGTTCGGGAGTCCGCAATAAGCAGTTCTTC.

V usage is TRBV6-5 and J usage is TRBJ2-2, with D possibly being TRBD1 (5 bases). CDR1 is MNHEY and CDR2 is SVGAGI in the germline V gene. This CDR3 has 16 residues. V was trimmed by 2 bases and J by 6 bases, leaving 16 bases between them. CDR3 sequence: CASSYGVTQGSGELFF. The CDR3 DNA is TGTGCCAGCAGTTACGGCGTCACCCAGGGATCCGGGGAGCTGTTTTTT.

This clone has a single count. V is TRBV9 and J is TRBJ2-1, with D possibly matching TRBD1 (6 bases). Germline-derived CDR1 and CDR2 are SGDLS and YYNGEE. The CDR3 loop spans 16 amino acids. Trimming removed 0 bases at V and 6 bases at J, with 16 bases between. CDR3 in DNA: TGTGCCAGCAGCGTAGTATCACAGGGTATGGGCAATGAGCAGTTCTTC. Protein product: CASSVVSQGMGNEQFF.

This chain links TRBV18 with TRBJ1-2; TRBD1 aligns across 7 bases. The germline V gene encodes CDR1 KGHSH and CDR2 LQKENI. This CDR3 has 16 residues. V gave up 1 base and J gave up 0 bases; unmatched junction bases: 5. In nucleotides, the CDR3 is TGTGCCAGCTCACCACTCCCAGGGGGACCTAACTATGGCTACACCTTC. This gives the protein CASSPLPGGPNYGYTF.

This chain joins TRBV2 and TRBJ2-7; 11 bases map to TRBD1. From germline, CDR1 is SNHLY and CDR2 FYNNEI. The trim removed 8 bases at V and 4 bases at J, leaving 7 bases unmatched. The CDR3 runs 14 residues. CDR3 protein: CASLSGQGVYEQYF. CDR3 in DNA: TGTGCCAGCCTTTCGGGACAGGGGGTATACGAGCAGTACTTC.

The chain employs TRBV7-9 and TRBJ1-1, with D maybe TRBD1 (6 bases). V was shortened by 1 base and J by 1 base, with 7 bases between the two germline ends. The germline CDR1 and CDR2 sequences are SEHNR and FQNEAQ (reference sequence). This CDR3 contains 14 residues. DNA of the CDR3: TGTGCCAGCAGCTTAGAACAGGGGAACACTGAAGCTTTCTTT. It translates to CASSLEQGNTEAFF.

The V gene is TRBV5-1, the J gene TRBJ2-3; 9 positions agree with TRBD2. Germline CDR1 is SGHRS and CDR2 is YFSETQ. With V trimmed by 0 bases and J by 2 bases, 4 bases remained unmatched. The CDR3 length is 16 residues. CDR3 loop: CASSLGLADYTDTQYF. CDR3 nucleotides: TGCGCCAGCAGCTTGGGACTAGCGGACTACACAGATACGCAGTATTTT.

The table lists this clone with a few counts. The V call is TRBV6-1, the J call TRBJ2-2, with D perhaps TRBD2 (5 bases). Per germline, CDR1 MNHNS and CDR2 SASEGT. This CDR3 comprises 14 residues. V lost 11 bases to trimming and J lost 6 bases, with 19 bases between them. CDR3 nucleotide sequence: TGTGCCTTCTCGGTAACGGTCGGGGCCGGGGAGCTGTTTTTT. Translating gives CAFSVTVGAGELFF.